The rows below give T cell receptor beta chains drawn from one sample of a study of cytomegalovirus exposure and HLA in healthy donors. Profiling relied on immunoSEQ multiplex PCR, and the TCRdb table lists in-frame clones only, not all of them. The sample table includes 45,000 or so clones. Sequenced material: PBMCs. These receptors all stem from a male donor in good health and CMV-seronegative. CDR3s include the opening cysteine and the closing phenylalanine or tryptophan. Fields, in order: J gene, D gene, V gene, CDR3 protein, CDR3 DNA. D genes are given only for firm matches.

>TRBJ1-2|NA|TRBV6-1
CASSEVRGRGF
TGTGCCAGCAGTGAAGTTCGGGGGAGAGGCTTC
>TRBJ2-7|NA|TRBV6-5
CASSYDGVTGTYEQYF
TGTGCCAGCAGTTACGACGGGGTCACGGGAACCTACGAGCAGTACTTC
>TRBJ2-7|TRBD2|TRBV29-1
CSVEGGTLYEQYF
TGCAGCGTTGAGGGGGGGACGTTATACGAGCAGTACTTC
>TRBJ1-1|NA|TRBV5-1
CASRTNSDTEAFF
TGCGCCAGCAGGACAAACAGTGACACTGAAGCTTTCTTT
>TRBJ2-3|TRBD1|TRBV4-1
CASSPREGGADTQYF
TGCGCCAGCAGCCCCCGCGAAGGGGGCGCAGATACGCAGTATTTT
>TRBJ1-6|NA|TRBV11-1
CASNRGGENSPLHF
TGTGCCAGCAACCGCGGGGGAGAGAATTCACCCCTCCACTTT
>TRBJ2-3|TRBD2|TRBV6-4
CASSALAASTDTQYF
TGTGCCAGCAGCGCTCTAGCGGCAAGCACAGATACGCAGTATTTT
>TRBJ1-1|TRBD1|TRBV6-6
CASSSGTGRNTEAFF
TGTGCCAGCAGTTCGGGGACAGGGAGGAACACTGAAGCTTTCTTT
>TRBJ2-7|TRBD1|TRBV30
CAWEDRAAYEQYF
TGTGCCTGGGAAGACAGGGCCGCCTACGAGCAGTACTTC
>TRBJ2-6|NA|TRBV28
CASSLASASGANVLTF
TGTGCCAGCAGTTTAGCGAGTGCGTCTGGGGCCAACGTCCTGACTTTC
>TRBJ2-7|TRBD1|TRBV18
CASSPGTGGGEQYF
TGTGCCAGCTCGCCCGGGACAGGGGGCGGCGAGCAGTACTTC
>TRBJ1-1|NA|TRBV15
CATSGHPGGLSEAFF
TGTGCCACCAGCGGACACCCTGGGGGCCTCTCTGAAGCTTTCTTT
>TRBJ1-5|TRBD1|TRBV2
CASRGQAGYQPQHF
TGTGCCAGCAGAGGACAGGCGGGTTATCAGCCCCAGCATTTT
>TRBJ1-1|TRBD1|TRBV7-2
CASRRGRGTEAFF
TGTGCCAGCCGCAGGGGGCGCGGCACTGAAGCTTTCTTT
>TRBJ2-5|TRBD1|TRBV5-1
CASSTSWTGGQETQYF
TGCGCCAGCAGCACCTCTTGGACAGGGGGGCAAGAGACCCAGTACTTC
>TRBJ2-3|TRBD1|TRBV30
CAWSQGARQGTQYF
TGTGCCTGGTCCCAGGGGGCGAGGCAGGGTACGCAGTATTTT
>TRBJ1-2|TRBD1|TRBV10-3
CAISDARDREKSGYTF
TGTGCCATCAGTGATGCAAGGGACAGGGAAAAAAGCGGCTACACCTTC
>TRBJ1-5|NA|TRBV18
CASSPTGSEPQHF
TGTGCCAGCTCACCTACAGGGTCGGAACCCCAGCATTTT
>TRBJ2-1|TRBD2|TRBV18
CASSPASGGIVDEQFF
TGTGCCAGCTCACCGGCTAGCGGGGGTATCGTGGATGAGCAGTTCTTC
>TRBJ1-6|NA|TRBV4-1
CASSQALTGESSYNSPLHF
TGCGCCAGCAGCCAAGCATTGACAGGCGAGAGCTCCTATAATTCACCCCTCCACTTT
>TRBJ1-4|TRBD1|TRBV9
CASSQRQGGGVNEKLFF
TGTGCCAGCAGCCAGAGACAGGGTGGCGGGGTTAATGAAAAACTGTTTTTT
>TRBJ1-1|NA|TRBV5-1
CASGFGTPNTEAFF
TGCGCCAGCGGGTTCGGGACACCGAACACTGAAGCTTTCTTT
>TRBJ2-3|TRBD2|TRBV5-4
CASSPGGDTQYF
TGTGCCAGCAGCCCGGGGGGGGATACGCAGTATTTT
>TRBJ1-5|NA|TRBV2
CASSYNQPQHF
TGTGCCAGCAGCTACAATCAGCCCCAGCATTTT
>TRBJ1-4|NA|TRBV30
CAWSVSTGGNEKLFF
TGTGCCTGGAGTGTATCGACCGGCGGCAATGAAAAACTGTTTTTT
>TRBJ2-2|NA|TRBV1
CTSSQGLGTPNTGELFF
TGCACCAGCAGCCAAGGTCTCGGGACACCGAACACCGGGGAGCTGTTTTTT
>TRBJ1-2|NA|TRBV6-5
CASSSTGRYGYTF
TGTGCCAGCAGCTCCACAGGGCGCTATGGCTACACCTTC
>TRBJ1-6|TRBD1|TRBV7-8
CASSLNRGRNSPLHF
TGTGCCAGCAGCTTGAACAGGGGGCGAAATTCACCCCTCCACTTT
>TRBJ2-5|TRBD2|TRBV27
CASRDPGGRRETQYF
TGTGCCAGCAGGGACCCGGGGGGAAGGAGGGAGACCCAGTACTTC
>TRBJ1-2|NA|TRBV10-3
CAIQWFGGQGYGYTF
TGTGCCATTCAGTGGTTCGGGGGTCAAGGCTATGGCTACACCTTC
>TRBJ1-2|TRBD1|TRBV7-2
CASSLADRVPDGYTF
TGTGCCAGCAGCTTAGCCGACAGGGTTCCTGATGGCTACACCTTC
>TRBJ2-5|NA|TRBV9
CASGGWQETQYF
TGTGCCAGCGGGGGGTGGCAAGAGACCCAGTACTTC
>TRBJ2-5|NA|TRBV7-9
CASSLGGVGQETQYF
TGTGCCAGCAGCTTAGGAGGCGTGGGCCAAGAGACCCAGTACTTC
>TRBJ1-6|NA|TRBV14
CASSQRLNSPLHF
TGTGCCAGCAGCCAACGGTTGAATTCACCCCTCCACTTT
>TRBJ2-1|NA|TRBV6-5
CASSYSNSREQFF
TGTGCCAGCAGTTACTCAAACAGTCGGGAGCAGTTCTTC
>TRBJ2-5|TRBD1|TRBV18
CASSQQGRQETQYF
TGTGCCAGCTCCCAACAGGGGCGGCAAGAGACCCAGTACTTC
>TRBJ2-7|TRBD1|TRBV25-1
CASSGTGGSYEQYF
TGTGCCAGCAGTGGGACAGGGGGCTCCTACGAGCAGTACTTC
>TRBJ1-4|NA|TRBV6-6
CASSYPGQPNEKLFF
TGTGCCAGCAGTTACCCCGGACAGCCTAATGAAAAACTGTTTTTT
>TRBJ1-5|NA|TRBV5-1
CASSLVGDSNQPQHF
TGCGCCAGCAGCTTGGTAGGGGATAGCAATCAGCCCCAGCATTTT
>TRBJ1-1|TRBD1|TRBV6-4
CASSPGQGARAFF
TGTGCCAGCAGTCCGGGACAGGGGGCTCGAGCTTTCTTT
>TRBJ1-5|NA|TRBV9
CASSVDPDNQPQHF
TGTGCCAGCAGCGTAGATCCAGATAATCAGCCCCAGCATTTT
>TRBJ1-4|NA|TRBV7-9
CASSLAEEKLFF
TGTGCCAGCAGCTTAGCGGAGGAAAAACTGTTTTTT